Below, 17 T cell receptor beta chains from the same sample are listed, as sequenced in a study of regulatory T cells in long-lasting Graves disease. Arm-PCR with iRepertoire HTBI primers amplified the CDR3 regions for these TCR beta libraries. TCRdb fed the multiplex PCR reads into MiXCR, producing one record per CDR3 protein. The sample holds around 400,000 distinct CDR3 sequences, approximately 12% seen once. Time point specified: newly diagnosed GD, antithyroid drugs for less than 3 months. Extracted RNA from PBMCs served as the source of the TCR library. A further study also used this sample, focusing on T cells in Graves' hyperthyroidism and ophthalmopathy.

This specimen consisted of peripheral blood mononuclear cells (PBMCs), obtained at new diagnosis, from a patient treated with antithyroid drugs. These receptors came from a woman between 18 and 29 years old with Graves disease.

This clonotype was seen a handful of times. The DNA of the CDR3 is TGTGCCAGCAGCCTGACTAGCGACTACGAGCAGTACTTC. This codes for CASSLTSDYEQYF. This chain links TRBV7-9 with TRBJ2-7, with 8 positions matching TRBD2. CDR3 length: 13 amino acids. Losses at the gene ends were 5 bases for V and 3 bases for J; bases not matched to a gene: 3. Per the germline V gene, CDR1 is SEHNR and CDR2 is FQNEAQ (reference sequence). Drawing the rest from reference TRBV7-9 and TRBJ2-7, the complete variable domain is DTGVSQNPRHKITKRGQNVTFRCDPISEHNRLYWYRQTLGQGPEFLTYFQNEAQLEKSRLLSDRFSAERPKGSFSTLEIQRTEQGDSAMYLCASSLTSDYEQYFGPGTRLTVT.

The sample holds many counts of this clonotype. The chain links TRBV28 to TRBJ2-3, with D possibly TRBD1 on 6 matching bases. Per germline, CDR1 MDHEN and CDR2 SYDVKM. Trimming pared 5 bases from V and 3 bases from J, leaving 27 bases between. CDR3 length: 19 residues. The CDR3 region has the DNA TGTGCCAGCAGTACACCATTTAGTTCTTGGGGGCCCGGAACAGATACGCAGTATTTT. Encoded protein: CASSTPFSSWGPGTDTQYF.

This clonotype has ten or more counts. This rearrangement joins TRBV28 to TRBJ2-7; TRBD1 aligns across 10 bases. The junction had 4 bases not matched to a gene; V was cut back by 5 bases and J by 3 bases. Germline assignment: CDR1 MDHEN and CDR2 SYDVKM. The length of the CDR3 is 14 residues. CDR3 residues: CASSETGGGYEQYF. In DNA form, the CDR3 reads TGTGCCAGCAGTGAGACAGGGGGCGGCTACGAGCAGTACTTC.

This clonotype was found many times. The chain combines TRBV7-9 with TRBJ1-1, with D unresolved. The germline CDR1 and CDR2 sequences are SEHNR and FQNEAQ (reference sequence). V lost 5 bases and J lost 2, with 12 bases in between. The CDR3 spans 14 residues. The CDR3, as DNA: TGTGCCAGCAGCGTGGAGTTACGAAACACTGAAGCTTTCTTT. Amino acid sequence: CASSVELRNTEAFF.

The rearrangement uses TRBV9 and TRBJ1-1, with D perhaps matching TRBD1 (6 bases). This CDR3 region has 15 residues. V shed 4 bases and J shed 3 bases, with 16 bases lying between them. The germline V gene has CDR1 SGDLS and CDR2 YYNGEE. CDR3 DNA sequence: TGTGCCAGCAGCAAACAGGGTTCGATGTACACTGAAGCTTTCTTT. Translated: CASSKQGSMYTEAFF.

This clonotype was observed at least ten times. In DNA, the CDR3 is TGTGCCAGCAGCTTAGCTTACGGAGGACATCAGCCCCAGCATTTT. Translated: CASSLAYGGHQPQHF. The chain has TRBV7-2 and TRBJ1-5; D not certain. The CDR3 contains 15 residues. Trimming removed 0 bases from V and 5 bases from J, with 11 bases in between. The germline V gene encodes CDR1 SGHTA and CDR2 FQGNSA.

CDR3 DNA: TGTGCCAGCAGTTACAGACCAGGGTCCAACACTGAAGCTTTCTTT. Amino acids: CASSYRPGSNTEAFF. The chain is built from TRBV6-2 or TRBV6-3 and TRBJ1-1; maybe TRBD1 (5 bases). Germline loops: CDR1 MNHEY, CDR2 SVGEGT. There are 15 residues in the CDR3. Deletions cut 2 bases from V and 2 bases from J, with 12 bases between.

This clonotype has at least ten counts. The DNA of the CDR3 is TGTGCCAGCAGTCCTGGACACCGCCAAGAGACCCAGTACTTC. Protein sequence: CASSPGHRQETQYF. This sequence joins TRBV6-1 and TRBJ2-5, with D possibly being TRBD1 (5 bases). Germline lookup yields CDR1 MNHNS and CDR2 SASEGT. The CDR3 is made up of 14 amino acids. The V gene lost 5 bases and the J gene lost 1 base, with 11 bases spanning the gap.

Ten or more counts support this clonotype. CDR3 nucleotide sequence: TGTGCCAGCACGACTGCCGCTAGCACAGATACGCAGTATTTT. Translated, it gives CASTTAASTDTQYF. This chain links TRBV12-3 or TRBV12-4 with TRBJ2-3; D is unresolved. V lost 7 bases to trimming and J lost 0 bases, with 11 bases between them. The CDR3 length is 14 residues.

This sequence joins TRBV15 and TRBJ1-1, with unresolved D. The CDR3 covers 14 residues. Germline V CDR1 and CDR2: LNHNV, YYDKDF (reference sequence). Trimming removed 2 bases from V and 6 bases from J, with 13 bases in between. The CDR3 DNA reads TGTGCCACCAGCAGAACAAGTTCTAACGCTGAAGCTTTCTTT. Protein: CATSRTSSNAEAFF.

This clonotype was seen many times. The chain uses TRBV6-1 and TRBJ2-1, with D perhaps matching TRBD1 (6 bases). The CDR3 covers 15 residues. Germline assignment: CDR1 MNHNS and CDR2 SASEGT. Trimming left V 8 bases short and J 2 bases short, with 16 bases between. The CDR3 sequence is CASVNRYRAYNEQFF. The CDR3 coding sequence is TGTGCCAGCGTAAACCGTTACAGGGCCTACAATGAGCAGTTCTTC.

The V call is TRBV2, the J call TRBJ2-7; D may be TRBD1 or TRBD2 (5 bases each). V shed 8 bases and J shed 0 bases, with 20 bases lying between them. CDR3 length: 16 residues. Germline assignment: CDR1 SNHLY and CDR2 FYNNEI. CDR3 sequence: CASAPIGTKSSYEQYV. The DNA for the CDR3 is TGTGCCAGCGCGCCAATCGGGACCAAGAGCTCCTACGAGCAGTACGTC.

This clonotype was picked up a small number of times. The rearrangement links TRBV7-9 to TRBJ1-2; D possibly corresponds to TRBD1 (6 bases). Germline V gives CDR1 SEHNR, CDR2 FQNEAQ (reference sequence). The CDR3 runs to 14 residues. V was cut by 1 base and J by 7 bases, with 13 bases left in between. The DNA of the CDR3 is TGTGCCAGCAGCTTAGGAACAGGGTTTGGTGGCTACACCTTC. Translated, it gives CASSLGTGFGGYTF.

Concerning this clonotype itself: A clone one base away is much larger, so this may be a read error. The chain couples TRBV5-1 to TRBJ1-1, with D unclear. The CDR3 totals 12 residues. Germline V gene sequence: CDR1 SGHRS, CDR2 YFSETQ. The ends were cut back, 4 bases at V and 3 bases at J, with 7 bases in the middle. The CDR3 DNA sequence: TGCGCCAGCAGCCCGGATTACACTGAAGCTTTCTTT. This sequence encodes CASSPDYTEAFF. The full variable domain, with the rest looked up from reference TRBV5-1 and TRBJ1-1, is KAGVTQTPRYLIKTRGQQVTLSCSPISGHRSVSWYQQTPGQGLQFLFEYFSETQRNKGNFPGRFSGRQFSNSRSEMNVSTLELGDSALYLCASSPDYTEAFFGQGTRLTVV.

This clonotype was found many times. The rearrangement links TRBV6-1 to TRBJ2-2; D gene ambiguous. The CDR3 is made up of 12 amino acids. CDR1 is MNHNS and CDR2 is SASEGT in the germline V gene. V was clipped by 7 bases and J by 5 bases, with 8 bases between them. As DNA, the CDR3 is TGTGCCAGCACAAAACCAACCGGGGAGCTGTTTTTT. It translates to CASTKPTGELFF.

This clonotype showed up many times. The V call is TRBV28, the J call TRBJ2-1; tentative D call: TRBD1 (5 bases). The CDR3 contains 13 residues. With 4 bases removed from V and 7 bases from J, the gap between germline ends came to 11 bases. The germline V gene encodes CDR1 MDHEN and CDR2 SYDVKM. CDR3 loop: CASSYLPGNEQFF. The CDR3 nucleotides read TGTGCCAGCAGTTACCTCCCAGGGAATGAGCAGTTCTTC.

The rearrangement uses TRBV6-2 or TRBV6-3 and TRBJ1-2; unclear D gene. The CDR3 length is 16 residues. V lost 3 bases, J lost 5 bases, and 19 bases lay in between. CDR1 is MNHEY, CDR2 SVGEGT, per germline. CDR3 DNA sequence: TGTGCCAGCAGTTATAGAAGCCGGAATGAGGATTATGGCTACACCTTC. Protein: CASSYRSRNEDYGYTF.